The 9 T cell receptor beta chains presented below share a single source sample, sequenced in a study of blood T cell repertoires in COVID-19. Assay: immunoSEQ multiplex PCR; the TCRdb copy retains only in-frame clones and omits some. The sample lists about 210,000 clones, around 84% seen once, with around 2.4% in the top ten. Sequenced sample: peripheral blood. Receptor source: a middle-aged man who had recovered from COVID-19.

The J gene is TRBJ1-2, the V gene TRBV19; 8 nucleotides line up with TRBD1. The CDR3 length is 13 residues. Per germline, CDR1 LNHDA and CDR2 SQIVND (reference sequence). J lost 4 bases, V lost 7 bases, and 5 bases had no gene match. The CDR3 nucleotides read TGTGCCAGTAATCTGGACAGGGCCTATGGCTACACCTTC. Protein product: CASNLDRAYGYTF.

CDR3 coding DNA: TGTGCCAGCAGCACTGCAACTCAGGGGGACACCGGGGAGCTGTTTTTT. This codes for CASSTATQGDTGELFF. The chain uses TRBV11-2 and TRBJ2-2; 7 bases are shared with TRBD1. The length of the CDR3 is 16 residues. Trimming cost V 5 bases and J 3 bases; bases outside gene matches: 9. CDR1 is SGHAT and CDR2 is FQNNGV in the germline V gene.

The chain carries TRBV6-5 and TRBJ2-7; 8 nucleotides line up with TRBD2. In germline, CDR1 is MNHEY, CDR2 SVGAGI. J was trimmed by 4 bases and V by 8 bases; bases with no gene match: 7. CDR3 size: 13 residues. CDR3 sequence: CASLRAGEYEQYF. In nucleotides, the CDR3 is TGTGCCAGCCTGCGAGCGGGAGAATACGAGCAGTACTTC.

The V and J genes are TRBV6-1 and TRBJ1-4, with TRBD1 matching over 9 bases. CDR3 length equals 14 residues. The germline V gene encodes CDR1 MNHNS and CDR2 SASEGT. V shed 3 bases and J 8 bases; nucleotides not matched to a gene: 4. Here the CDR3 reads CASSETGGVEKLFF. In DNA form, the CDR3 reads TGTGCCAGCAGTGAGACAGGGGGAGTAGAAAAACTGTTTTTT.

The genes are TRBV9 and TRBJ2-2; tentatively, D is TRBD2 (5 bases). CDR1 is SGDLS, CDR2 YYNGEE, per germline. V was trimmed by 3 bases and J by 7 bases, leaving 19 bases between them. The CDR3 length is 16 residues. The DNA of the CDR3 is TGTGCCAGCAGCGATGAAGGAGGCCCAATTGGCGGGGAGCTGTTTTTT. As protein: CASSDEGGPIGGELFF.

J is TRBJ1-2 and V is TRBV6-2 or TRBV6-3; D perhaps matches TRBD1 (5 bases). Trimming removed 2 bases from V and 8 bases from J, with 12 bases in between. The CDR3 spans 13 residues. The germline CDR1 and CDR2 sequences are MNHEY and SVGEGT. This CDR3 is CASSYAGLSGYTF. The CDR3 nucleotides are TGTGCCAGCAGTTACGCAGGGTTGAGCGGCTACACCTTC.

This clone appeared a single time. This sequence joins TRBV6-6 and TRBJ1-5; D is perhaps TRBD1 (5 bases). Germline CDR1 and CDR2: MNHNY and SVGAGI (reference sequence). The CDR3 is 15 residues long. The germline V and J ends were trimmed by 2 bases and 9 bases, with 17 bases remaining between them. CDR3 DNA: TGTGCCAGCAGTTACAGCGGGACGTTTTTATCGCCCCAGCATTTT. Residues: CASSYSGTFLSPQHF.

The rearrangement links TRBV7-9 to TRBJ1-2; weak D call: TRBD1 (5 bases). Per the germline V gene, CDR1 is SEHNR and CDR2 is FQNEAQ (reference sequence). The CDR3 contains 13 residues. The germline V and J ends were trimmed by 3 bases and 4 bases, with 9 bases remaining between them. The CDR3 DNA reads as TGTGCCAGCAGCTTTGTGCAGGGCTATGGCTACACCTTC. Its translation: CASSFVQGYGYTF.

The rearrangement links TRBV7-8 to TRBJ2-7; perhaps TRBD2 as D (6 bases). The CDR3 contains 13 residues. V lost 1 base, J lost 6 bases, and 10 bases lay in between. CDR1 is SGHVS, CDR2 FQNEAQ, per germline. CDR3 sequence (DNA): TGTGCCAGCAGCTTAGTGGCTAGCGCCGAGCAGTACTTC. This sequence encodes CASSLVASAEQYF.